This T cell receptor (beta chain) was identified in a study of blood T cell repertoires in COVID-19. Donors in Cohort 3 counted as recovered after two negative PCRs, clearance, or symptom resolution. The CDR3 totals 15 residues. Assay: immunoSEQ multiplex PCR; the TCRdb copy retains only in-frame clones and omits some. There are roughly 150,000 clones in the sample; around 84% occur only once, and 7.3% lies in the top ten. The TCR originated in a man aged 50 or older who had recovered from COVID-19. The chain recombines TRBV7-5 with TRBJ2-2; TRBD2 is the table's D call, not checked against the DNA. TRBV7-5 is reported as a pseudogene. The sequenced sample was PBMCs or T cells enriched from blood (not recorded which). The CDR3, as DNA: TGTGCCAGAAGTTCCCGGAGGATGAACACCGGGGAGCTGTTTTTT. Translating it yields CARSSRRMNTGELFF.